This note documents a single TCR beta chain sequence. This record belongs to a study of shared clonotypes between healthy human individuals. This table comes from immunoSEQ multiplex PCR, and its TCRdb copy is limited to in-frame clones, with some not included. The table has over a million clones, roughly 96% seen once. This CDR3 has 17 amino acids. Germline CDR1 reads SGDLS; CDR2 reads YYNGEE. J was trimmed by 9 bases and V by 0 bases; bases with no gene match: 12. The chain recombines TRBV9 with TRBJ2-1, with TRBD2 matching over 10 bases. Sequences were obtained from naive CD4+ T cells sorted from blood. As to subset: CD45RA+ positively selected. The sequence was collected from a man aged 25 to 40 in good health. The DNA for the CDR3 is TGTGCCAGCAGCGTAGGGCCAGCGGGAGGGAACCTGGGTGAGCAGTTCTTC. This encodes CASSVGPAGGNLGEQFF.